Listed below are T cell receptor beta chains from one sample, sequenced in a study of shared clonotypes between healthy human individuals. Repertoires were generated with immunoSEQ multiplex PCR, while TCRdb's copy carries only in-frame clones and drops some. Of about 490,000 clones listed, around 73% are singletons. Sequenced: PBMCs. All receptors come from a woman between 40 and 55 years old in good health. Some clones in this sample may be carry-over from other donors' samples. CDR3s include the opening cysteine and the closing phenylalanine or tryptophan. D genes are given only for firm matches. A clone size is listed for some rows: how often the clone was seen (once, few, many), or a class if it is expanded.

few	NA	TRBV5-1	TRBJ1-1	TGCGCCAGCAGCTTGGATTCAGCGAACACTGAAGCTTTCTTT	CASSLDSANTEAFF
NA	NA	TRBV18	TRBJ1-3	TGTGCCAGCTCACCACCTCTGGGTCGAAACACCATATATTTT	CASSPPLGRNTIYF
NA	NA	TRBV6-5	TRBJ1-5	TGTGCCAGCAGTTACTCGCCACACCCTAATAATCAGCCCCAGCATTTT	CASSYSPHPNNQPQHF
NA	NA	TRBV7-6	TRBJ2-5	TGTGCCAGCAGCCCTCGCTATCGAGAGGGTTGGACCCAGTACTTC	CASSPRYREGWTQYF
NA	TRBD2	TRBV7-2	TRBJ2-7	TGTGCCAGCAGCCCTAGCGGCGCGAGCTCCTACGAGCAGTACTTC	CASSPSGASSYEQYF
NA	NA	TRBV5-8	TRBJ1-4	TGTGCCAGCAGCGAGAACCAGGGATACGCTAATGAAAAACTGTTTTTT	CASSENQGYANEKLFF
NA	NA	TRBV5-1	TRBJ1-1	TGCGCCAGCAGCCCGGGAAACTCCGGGACCACTGAAGCTTTCTTT	CASSPGNSGTTEAFF
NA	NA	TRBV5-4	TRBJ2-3	TGTGCCAGCAGCTTGGGCGGGACTAGCACAGATACGCAGTATTTT	CASSLGGTSTDTQYF
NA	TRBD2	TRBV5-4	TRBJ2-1	TGTGCCAGCAGCTTGGTAGCGGGAGGGCTGATCAATGAGCAGTTCTTC	CASSLVAGGLINEQFF
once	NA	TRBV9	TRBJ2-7	TGTGCCAGCAGCGTAGGGTATAGCTCCTACGAGCAGTACTTC	CASSVGYSSYEQYF
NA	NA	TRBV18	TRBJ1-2	TGTGCCAGCTCAGCCGGGGCTAACTATGGCTACACCTTC	CASSAGANYGYTF
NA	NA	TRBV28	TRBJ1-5	TGTGCCAGCAGTTTGGTACAGGGACGGCAGCCCCAGCATTTT	CASSLVQGRQPQHF
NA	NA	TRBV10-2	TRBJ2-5	TGCGCCAGCAGTGGGACAGCCCAAGAGACCCAGTACTTC	CASSGTAQETQYF
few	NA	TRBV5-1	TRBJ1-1	TGCGCCAGCAGCTTGCAGGGGCAGGCTGATGAAGCTTTCTTT	CASSLQGQADEAFF
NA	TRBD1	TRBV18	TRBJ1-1	TGTGCCAGCTCATCCCGACAGGGAAACACTGAAGCTTTCTTT	CASSSRQGNTEAFF
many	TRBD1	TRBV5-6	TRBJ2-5	TGTGCCAGCAGCTCCAACAGGGGGCACCGGGAGACCCAGTACTTC	CASSSNRGHRETQYF
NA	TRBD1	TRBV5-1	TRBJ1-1	TGCGCCAGCAGCTTGGCCCCGGGACAGGTCAACACTGAAGCTTTCTTT	CASSLAPGQVNTEAFF
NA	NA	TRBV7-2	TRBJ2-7	TGTGCCAGTTCGGGGGCTAGAGGCGACGAGCAGTACTTC	CASSGARGDEQYF
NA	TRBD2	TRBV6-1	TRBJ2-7	TGTGCCAGCAGTGATCCCGGGACTAGCGGGCCCTACGAGCAGTACTTC	CASSDPGTSGPYEQYF
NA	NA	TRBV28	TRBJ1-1	TGTGCCAGCAGTTTGGGCCGGGGCTTTCGCACTGAAGCTTTCTTT	CASSLGRGFRTEAFF
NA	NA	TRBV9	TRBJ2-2	TGTGCCAGCAGCGTGGGAGGGGGCTCGAGCACCGGGGAGCTGTTTTTT	CASSVGGGSSTGELFF
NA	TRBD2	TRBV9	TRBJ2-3	TGTGCCAGCAGCGTCCGTAGCGGGAGCACAGATACGCAGTATTTT	CASSVRSGSTDTQYF
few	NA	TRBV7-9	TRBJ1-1	TGTGCCAGCAGCGCCGGACAGACAGCTTTCTTT	CASSAGQTAFF
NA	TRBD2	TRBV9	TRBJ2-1	TGTGCCAGCAGCGTGGGGGTACTAGCGGGAGTTGGGAATGAGCAGTTCTTC	CASSVGVLAGVGNEQFF
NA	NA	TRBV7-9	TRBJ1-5	TGTGCCAGCAGCTTGGACAATCAGCCCCAGCATTTT	CASSLDNQPQHF
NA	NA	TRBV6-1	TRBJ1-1	TGTGCCAGCAGTGAAACCACAGAGTACACTGAAGCTTTCTTT	CASSETTEYTEAFF
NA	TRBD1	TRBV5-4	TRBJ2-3	TGTGCCAGCAGTCCCGGGACAGGGGGCAAGAATACGCAGTATTTT	CASSPGTGGKNTQYF
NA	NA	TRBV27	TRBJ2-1	TGTGCCAGCAGAGGGACTGTAGAATACAATGAGCAGTTCTTC	CASRGTVEYNEQFF
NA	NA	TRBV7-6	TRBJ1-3	TGTGCCAGCAGCTTAGGTTTTGGCAGACTGGGCTCTGGAAACACCATATATTTT	CASSLGFGRLGSGNTIYF